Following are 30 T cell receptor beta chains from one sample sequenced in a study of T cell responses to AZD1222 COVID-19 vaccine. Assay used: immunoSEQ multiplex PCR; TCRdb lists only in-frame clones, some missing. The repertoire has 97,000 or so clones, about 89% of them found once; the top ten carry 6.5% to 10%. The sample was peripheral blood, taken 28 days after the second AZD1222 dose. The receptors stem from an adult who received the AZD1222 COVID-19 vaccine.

CDR3 sequence: CASSLTATNTEAFF. The CDR3 bases are TGTGCCAGCAGTTTAACAGCTACGAACACTGAAGCTTTCTTT. The genes are TRBV28 and TRBJ1-1, with D unresolved. Between the trimmed V and J ends, which lost 2 bases and 1 base, there was a span of 8 bases. This CDR3 region has 14 residues. Germline-derived CDR1 and CDR2 are MDHEN and SYDVKM.

The CDR3 DNA is TGTGCCAGTAGTATAGAGCCCCCGGGACAGGGACGCAATCAGCCCCAGCATTTT. It encodes CASSIEPPGQGRNQPQHF. The genes are TRBV19 and TRBJ1-5, with 9 nucleotides matching TRBD1. This CDR3 has 18 amino acids. Germline V lookup: CDR1 LNHDA, CDR2 SQIVND (reference sequence). V lost 0 bases and J lost 2; bases outside the gene matches: 8.

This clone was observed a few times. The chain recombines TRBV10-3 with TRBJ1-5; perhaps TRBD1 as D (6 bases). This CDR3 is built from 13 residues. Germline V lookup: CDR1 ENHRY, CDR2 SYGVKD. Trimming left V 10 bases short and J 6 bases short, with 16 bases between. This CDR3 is CATQQGLSQPQHF. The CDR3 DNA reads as TGTGCCACGCAACAGGGATTGAGTCAGCCCCAGCATTTT.

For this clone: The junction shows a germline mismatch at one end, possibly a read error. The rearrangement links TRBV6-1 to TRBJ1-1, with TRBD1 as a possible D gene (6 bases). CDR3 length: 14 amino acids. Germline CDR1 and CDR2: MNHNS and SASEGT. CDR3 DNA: TGTGCCAGCATTGAAAGACAGGTAGGGGCTGAAGCTTTCTTT. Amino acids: CASIERQVGAEAFF.

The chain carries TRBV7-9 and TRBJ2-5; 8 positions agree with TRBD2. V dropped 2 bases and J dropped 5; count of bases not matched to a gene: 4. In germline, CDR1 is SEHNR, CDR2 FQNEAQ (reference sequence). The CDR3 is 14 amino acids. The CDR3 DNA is TGTGCCAGCAGCTTACGGACTAGCAATGAGACCCAGTACTTC. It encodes CASSLRTSNETQYF. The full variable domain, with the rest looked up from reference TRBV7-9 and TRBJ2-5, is DTGVSQNPRHKITKRGQNVTFRCDPISEHNRLYWYRQTLGQGPEFLTYFQNEAQLEKSRLLSDRFSAERPKGSFSTLEIQRTEQGDSAMYLCASSLRTSNETQYFGPGTRLLVL.

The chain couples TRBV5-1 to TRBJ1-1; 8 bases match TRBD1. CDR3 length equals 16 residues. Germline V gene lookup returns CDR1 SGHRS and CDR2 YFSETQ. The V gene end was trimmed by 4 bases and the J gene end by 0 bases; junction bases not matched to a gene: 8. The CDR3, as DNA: TGCGCCAGCAGCCGAGGGACAGGTTTCATGAACACTGAAGCTTTCTTT. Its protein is CASSRGTGFMNTEAFF.

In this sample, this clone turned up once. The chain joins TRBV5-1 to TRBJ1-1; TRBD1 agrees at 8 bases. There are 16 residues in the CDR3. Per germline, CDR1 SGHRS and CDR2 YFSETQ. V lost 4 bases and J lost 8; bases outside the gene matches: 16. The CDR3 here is CASSITLTQGAREAFF. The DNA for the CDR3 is TGCGCCAGCAGCATAACACTAACTCAGGGGGCAAGGGAAGCTTTCTTT.

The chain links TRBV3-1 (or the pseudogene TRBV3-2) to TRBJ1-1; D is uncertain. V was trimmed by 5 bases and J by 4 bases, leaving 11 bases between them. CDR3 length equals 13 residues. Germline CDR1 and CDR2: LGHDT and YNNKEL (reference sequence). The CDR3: CASSLEGGTEAFF. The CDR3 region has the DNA TGTGCCAGCAGCTTAGAGGGCGGCACTGAAGCTTTCTTT.

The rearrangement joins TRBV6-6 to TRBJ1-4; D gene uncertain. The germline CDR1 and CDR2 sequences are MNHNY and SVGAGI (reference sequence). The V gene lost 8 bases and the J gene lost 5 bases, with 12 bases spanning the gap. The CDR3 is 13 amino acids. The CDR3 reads CASSDSRNEKLFF. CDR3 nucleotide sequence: TGTGCCAGCTCCGATTCTCGGAATGAAAAACTGTTTTTT.

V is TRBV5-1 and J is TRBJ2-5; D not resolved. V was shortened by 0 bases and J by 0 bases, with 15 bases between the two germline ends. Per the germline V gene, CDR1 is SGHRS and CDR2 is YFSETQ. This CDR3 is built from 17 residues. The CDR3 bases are TGCGCCAGCAGCTTGGAAGGCCCCCTTAGGTACCAAGAGACCCAGTACTTC. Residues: CASSLEGPLRYQETQYF.

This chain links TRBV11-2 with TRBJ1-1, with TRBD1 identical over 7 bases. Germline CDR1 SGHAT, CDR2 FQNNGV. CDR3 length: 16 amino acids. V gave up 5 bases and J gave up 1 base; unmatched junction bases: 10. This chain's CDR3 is CASSPRQGKENTEAFF. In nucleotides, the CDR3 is TGTGCCAGCAGCCCACGACAGGGAAAGGAGAACACTGAAGCTTTCTTT.

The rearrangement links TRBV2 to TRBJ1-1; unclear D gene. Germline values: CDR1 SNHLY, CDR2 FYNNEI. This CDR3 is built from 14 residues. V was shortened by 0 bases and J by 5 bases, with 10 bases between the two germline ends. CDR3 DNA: TGTGCCAGCAGTGAAGCGTTGCGGGGAACTGAAGCTTTCTTT. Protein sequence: CASSEALRGTEAFF.

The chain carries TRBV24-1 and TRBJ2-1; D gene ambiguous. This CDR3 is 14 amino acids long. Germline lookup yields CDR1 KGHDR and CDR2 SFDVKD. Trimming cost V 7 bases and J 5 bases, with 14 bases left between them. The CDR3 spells CATRGDPGNNEQFF. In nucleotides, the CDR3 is TGTGCCACCAGGGGCGATCCAGGTAACAATGAGCAGTTCTTC.

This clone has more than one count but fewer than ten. CDR3 protein: CASSESPDTGELFF. The CDR3 bases are TGTGCCAGCAGTGAAAGCCCGGACACCGGGGAGCTGTTTTTT. V is TRBV6-1 and J is TRBJ2-2; unclear D gene. This CDR3 contains 14 residues. Trimming left V 2 bases short and J 3 bases short, with 7 bases between. Germline-derived CDR1 and CDR2 are MNHNS and SASEGT.

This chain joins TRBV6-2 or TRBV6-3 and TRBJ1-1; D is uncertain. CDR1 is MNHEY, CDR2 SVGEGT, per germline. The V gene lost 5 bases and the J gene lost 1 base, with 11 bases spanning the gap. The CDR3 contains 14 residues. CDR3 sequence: CASSRRTANTEAFF. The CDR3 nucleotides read TGTGCCAGCAGTCGTAGGACTGCGAACACTGAAGCTTTCTTT.

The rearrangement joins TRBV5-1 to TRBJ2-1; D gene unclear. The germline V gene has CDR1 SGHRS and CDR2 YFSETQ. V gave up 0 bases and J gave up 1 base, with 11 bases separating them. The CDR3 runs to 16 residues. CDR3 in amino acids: CASSLDPGQSYNEQFF. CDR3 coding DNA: TGCGCCAGCAGCTTGGACCCTGGTCAATCCTACAATGAGCAGTTCTTC.

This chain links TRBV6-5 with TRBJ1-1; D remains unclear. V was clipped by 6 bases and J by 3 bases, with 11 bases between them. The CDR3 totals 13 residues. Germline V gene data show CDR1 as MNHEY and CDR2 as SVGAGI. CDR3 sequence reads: CASRTDMDTEAFF. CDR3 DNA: TGTGCCAGCAGGACCGACATGGACACTGAAGCTTTCTTT.

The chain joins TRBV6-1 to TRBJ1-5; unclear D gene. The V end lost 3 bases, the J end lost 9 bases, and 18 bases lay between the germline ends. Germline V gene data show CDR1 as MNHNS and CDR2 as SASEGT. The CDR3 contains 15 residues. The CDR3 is CASSEGGLVGWPQHF. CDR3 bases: TGTGCCAGCAGTGAGGGAGGGTTAGTTGGTTGGCCCCAGCATTTT.

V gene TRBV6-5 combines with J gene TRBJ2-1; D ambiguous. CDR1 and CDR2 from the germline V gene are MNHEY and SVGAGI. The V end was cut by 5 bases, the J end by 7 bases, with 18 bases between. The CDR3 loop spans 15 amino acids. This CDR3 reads CASSTWSEFWNEQFF. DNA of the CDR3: TGTGCCAGCAGTACCTGGTCGGAATTCTGGAATGAGCAGTTCTTC.

CDR3 amino acids: CASSTGANTGELFF. For the CDR3, the DNA is TGTGCCAGCAGTACAGGGGCGAACACCGGGGAGCTGTTTTTT. This sequence joins TRBV7-3 and TRBJ2-2; 7 bases are shared with TRBD1. The CDR3 spans 14 residues. Trimming cost V 6 bases and J 0 bases; bases outside gene matches: 1. Germline V gives CDR1 SGHTA, CDR2 FQGTGA.

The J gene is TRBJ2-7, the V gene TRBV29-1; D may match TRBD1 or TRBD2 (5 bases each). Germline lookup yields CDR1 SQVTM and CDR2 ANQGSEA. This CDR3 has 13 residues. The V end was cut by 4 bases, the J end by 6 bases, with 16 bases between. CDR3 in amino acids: CSVAGTQRSEQYF. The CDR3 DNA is TGCAGCGTTGCAGGGACGCAAAGATCCGAGCAGTACTTC.

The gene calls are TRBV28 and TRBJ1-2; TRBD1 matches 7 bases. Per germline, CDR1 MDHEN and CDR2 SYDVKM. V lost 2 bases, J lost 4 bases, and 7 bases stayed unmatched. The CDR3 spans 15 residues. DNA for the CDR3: TGTGCCAGCAGTTTAAGGGGGCTCCTTGGCTATGGCTACACCTTC. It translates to CASSLRGLLGYGYTF.

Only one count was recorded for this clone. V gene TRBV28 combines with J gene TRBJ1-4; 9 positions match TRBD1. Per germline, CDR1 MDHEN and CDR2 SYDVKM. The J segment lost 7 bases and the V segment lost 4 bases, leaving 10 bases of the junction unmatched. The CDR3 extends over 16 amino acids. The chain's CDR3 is CASSSPGQGIGEKLFF. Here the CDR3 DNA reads TGTGCCAGCAGTTCCCCGGGACAGGGAATCGGTGAAAAACTGTTTTTT.

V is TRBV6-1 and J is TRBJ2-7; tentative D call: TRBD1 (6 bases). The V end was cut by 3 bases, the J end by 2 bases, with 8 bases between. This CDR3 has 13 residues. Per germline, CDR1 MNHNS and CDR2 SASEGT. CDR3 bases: TGTGCCAGCAGTGAGCAGGGGCCCTACGAGCAGTACTTC. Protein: CASSEQGPYEQYF.

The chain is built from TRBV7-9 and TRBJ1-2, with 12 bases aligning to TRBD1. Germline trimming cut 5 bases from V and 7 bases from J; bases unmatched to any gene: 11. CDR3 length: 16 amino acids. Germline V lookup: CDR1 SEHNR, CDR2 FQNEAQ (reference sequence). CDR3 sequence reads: CASSRGTGGELGGYTF. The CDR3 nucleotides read TGTGCCAGCAGCCGCGGGACAGGGGGCGAATTAGGTGGCTACACCTTC.

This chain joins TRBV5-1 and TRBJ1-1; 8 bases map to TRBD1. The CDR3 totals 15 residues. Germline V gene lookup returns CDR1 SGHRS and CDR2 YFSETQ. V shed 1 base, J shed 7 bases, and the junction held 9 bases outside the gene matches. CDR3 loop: CASSLSVTGVFEAFF. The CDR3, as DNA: TGCGCCAGCAGCTTGTCGGTGACAGGGGTGTTTGAAGCTTTCTTT.

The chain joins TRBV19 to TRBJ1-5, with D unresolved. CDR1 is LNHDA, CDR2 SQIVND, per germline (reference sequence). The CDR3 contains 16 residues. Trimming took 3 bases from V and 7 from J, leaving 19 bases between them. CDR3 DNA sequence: TGTGCCAGTAGTATTCCCCCCTCTCCTATAGCCCAGCCCCAGCATTTT. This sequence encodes CASSIPPSPIAQPQHF.

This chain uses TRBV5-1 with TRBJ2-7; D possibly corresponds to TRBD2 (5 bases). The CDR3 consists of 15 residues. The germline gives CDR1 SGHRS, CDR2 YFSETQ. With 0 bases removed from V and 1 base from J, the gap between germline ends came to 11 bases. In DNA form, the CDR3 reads TGCGCCAGCAGCTTGGGGTCTAGAGGGTCCTACGAGCAGTACTTC. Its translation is CASSLGSRGSYEQYF.

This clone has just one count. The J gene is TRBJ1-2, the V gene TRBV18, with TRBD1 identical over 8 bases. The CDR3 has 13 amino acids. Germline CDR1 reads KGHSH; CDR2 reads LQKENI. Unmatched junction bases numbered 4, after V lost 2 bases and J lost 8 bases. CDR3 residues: CASSPGRGRGYTF. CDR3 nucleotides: TGTGCCAGCTCACCAGGCAGGGGGCGAGGCTACACCTTC. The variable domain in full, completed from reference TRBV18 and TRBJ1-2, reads NAGVMQNPRHLVRRRGQEARLRCSPMKGHSHVYWYRQLPEEGLKFMVYLQKENIIDESGMPKERFSAEFPKEGPSILRIQQVVRGDSAAYFCASSPGRGRGYTFGSGTRLTVV.

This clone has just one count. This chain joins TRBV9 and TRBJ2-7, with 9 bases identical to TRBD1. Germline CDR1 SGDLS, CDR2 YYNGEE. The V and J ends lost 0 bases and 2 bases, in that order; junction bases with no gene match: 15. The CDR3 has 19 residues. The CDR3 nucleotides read TGTGCCAGCAGCGTAGGCCCGGGACAGGGAAGGGTTCTAACCTACGAGCAGTACTTC. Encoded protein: CASSVGPGQGRVLTYEQYF. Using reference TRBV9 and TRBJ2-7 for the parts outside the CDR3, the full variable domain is DSGVTQTPKHLITATGQRVTLRCSPRSGDLSVYWYQQSLDQGLQFLIQYYNGEERAKGNILERFSAQQFPDLHSELNLSSLELGDSALYFCASSVGPGQGRVLTYEQYFGPGTRLTVT.